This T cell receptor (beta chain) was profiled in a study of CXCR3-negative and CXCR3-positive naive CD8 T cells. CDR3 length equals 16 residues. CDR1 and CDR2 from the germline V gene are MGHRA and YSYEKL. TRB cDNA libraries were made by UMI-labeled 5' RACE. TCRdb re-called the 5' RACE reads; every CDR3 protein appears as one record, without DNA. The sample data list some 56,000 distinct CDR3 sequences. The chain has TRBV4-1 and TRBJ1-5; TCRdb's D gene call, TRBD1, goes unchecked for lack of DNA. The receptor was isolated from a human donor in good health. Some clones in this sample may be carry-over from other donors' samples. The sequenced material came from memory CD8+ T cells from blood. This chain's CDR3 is CASSQFRTGDNQPQHF.